This is a list of T cell receptor beta chains from one sample in a study of metastatic and nonmetastatic thyroid tumors. Using MiXCR, TCRdb reanalyzed the PCR reads. The table lists about 38,000 clones, around half of them singletons, with roughly 24% in the top ten. Specimen: tumor tissue. These receptors were collected from a male donor with papillary thyroid cancer or a benign thyroid nodule (not recorded which). Some clones in this sample may be carry-over from other donors' samples. Both conserved end residues are part of each CDR3. D genes are given only for firm matches. Clone size is stated in some rows and not others, as once, few, many or a class when expanded.

TRBV20-1	18	.	TRBJ1-6	.	CSARDPLGGFGRNSPLHF	TGCAGTGCTAGAGACCCCCTGGGAGGCTTCGGTAGAAATTCACCCCTCCACTTT
TRBV4-1	14	.	TRBJ1-6	few	CASSPRAGNSPLHF	TGCGCCAGCAGCCCCCGGGCAGGGAATTCACCCCTCCACTTT
TRBV28	14	TRBD2	TRBJ2-1	.	CASRGTSGINEQFF	TGTGCCAGCAGGGGGACTAGCGGGATTAATGAGCAGTTCTTC
TRBV28	12	.	TRBJ2-7	few	CASRGRGYEQYF	TGTGCCAGCAGGGGCAGGGGCTACGAGCAGTACTTC
TRBV6-1	14	.	TRBJ2-7	few	CASSETTVSYEQYF	TGTGCCAGCAGTGAAACGACGGTCTCCTACGAGCAGTACTTC
TRBV11-1	18	.	TRBJ2-1	.	CASSGRFSEGVAYNEQFF	TGTGCCAGCAGCGGCCGTTTCTCGGAGGGAGTGGCCTACAATGAGCAGTTCTTC
TRBV11-2	17	TRBD2	TRBJ2-1	.	CASSLGKRGLAGVSPFF	TGTGCCAGCAGCTTAGGTAAACGCGGACTAGCGGGAGTATCACCGTTCTTC
TRBV12-3/TRBV12-4	11	.	TRBJ2-7	.	CASSITYEQYF	TGTGCCAGCAGCATAACCTACGAGCAGTACTTC
TRBV30	15	.	TRBJ2-7	.	CAWSVHGGPSDEQYF	TGTGCCTGGAGTGTACACGGAGGGCCCTCGGACGAGCAGTACTTC
TRBV4-1	14	.	TRBJ1-3	.	CASSQVGSGNTIYF	TGCGCCAGCAGCCAAGTAGGGTCTGGAAACACCATATATTTT